Given below is one TCR beta chain in context. These data are taken from a study of PD-L1 blockade in urothelial cancer. Across the study: From 0 to 3 prior chemotherapy regimens had been given to the patients. Analysis of blood occurred 3 weeks (second dose) and 6 weeks after treatment start. Counts from blood samples showed a median of roughly 130,000 T cells.

Measured with immunoSEQ multiplex PCR; TCRdb has only the in-frame clones, and not every one. The sample consists of some 19,000 clones, approximately 80% of them appearing once. The sample's time point: peripheral blood 6 weeks after treatment start. Metastatic or locally advanced urothelial carcinoma was present in the patients. Germline CDR1 reads MNHNS; CDR2 reads SASEGT. The ends were cut back, 7 bases at V and 11 bases at J, with 20 bases in the middle. The CDR3 has 13 residues. The sequencing here drew on PBMCs, taken around atezolizumab (anti-PD-L1) treatment. J is TRBJ1-1 and V is TRBV6-1; D perhaps matches TRBD1 (6 bases). This receptor was identified in a man aged 45-65 years with urothelial cancer. The CDR3: CASTTLNRAAAFF. Written as DNA, the CDR3 is TGTGCCAGCACCACATTAAACAGGGCGGCGGCTTTCTTT.